The next 5 T cell receptor beta chains were all read from a single sample in a study of cytomegalovirus exposure and HLA in healthy donors. Only in-frame clones appear in the TCRdb table, and some are missing; sequencing was by immunoSEQ multiplex PCR. The data hold about 68,000 clones, with roughly 96% observed a single time. The source material was PBMCs. The receptors were sampled from a man younger than 35 in good health and CMV-seronegative.

The chain employs TRBV19 and TRBJ1-2, with D possibly TRBD1 on 6 matching bases. Germline-derived CDR1 and CDR2 are LNHDA and SQIVND (reference sequence). Trimming left V 6 bases short and J 4 bases short, with 12 bases between. The CDR3 covers 13 residues. The CDR3 sequence: CASSPDRRYGYTF. CDR3 DNA: TGTGCCAGTAGCCCAGACAGGCGCTATGGCTACACCTTC.

V and J are TRBV28 and TRBJ2-5, with 11 bases that match TRBD1. Per germline, CDR1 MDHEN and CDR2 SYDVKM. V shed 4 bases and J 5 bases; nucleotides not matched to a gene: 12. The CDR3 extends over 17 amino acids. For the CDR3, the DNA is TGTGCCAGCAGTTCCGGACAGGGGGCCGTACAAAGGGAGACCCAGTACTTC. This codes for CASSSGQGAVQRETQYF.

The V and J genes are TRBV4-1 and TRBJ1-4, with 9 bases identical to TRBD1. Germline CDR1 is MGHRA and CDR2 is YSYEKL. The CDR3 is 16 amino acids. J gave up 5 bases and V 1 base, and 5 bases lay outside the gene matches. CDR3 region: CASSQAGTGKNEKLFF. CDR3 DNA: TGCGCCAGCAGCCAAGCAGGGACAGGGAAGAATGAAAAACTGTTTTTT.

V is TRBV19 and J is TRBJ2-7; tentative D call: TRBD2 (5 bases). Germline lookup yields CDR1 LNHDA and CDR2 SQIVND (reference sequence). The CDR3 contains 12 residues. Trimming took 5 bases from V and 5 from J, leaving 10 bases between them. Here the CDR3 DNA reads TGTGCCAGTAGTGCCTCCGGGGACGAGCAGTACTTC. It translates to CASSASGDEQYF.

V is TRBV6-1 and J is TRBJ2-7; tentatively, D is TRBD1 (7 bases). The V end lost 7 bases, the J end lost 3 bases, and 19 bases lay between the germline ends. Germline CDR1 and CDR2: MNHNS and SASEGT. This CDR3 contains 15 residues. CDR3 bases: TGTGCCAGCATCCCCGGGCTCCAGGGGGGCTACGAGCAGTACTTC. Its protein product is CASIPGLQGGYEQYF.